This T cell receptor beta chain appears in the sequencing data of a study of T cell responses to AZD1222 COVID-19 vaccine. Study outcomes and limitations: White British people made up most donors, females outnumbered males, and clonal diversity was possibly underestimated.

With 1 base removed from V and 5 bases from J, the gap between germline ends came to 11 bases. This CDR3 has 14 amino acids. Germline V CDR1 and CDR2: LGHNT, FRNRAP. Comment on this clone: Its antigen is currently unknown.

The protocol was immunoSEQ multiplex PCR, while the TCRdb copy is restricted to in-frame clones and leaves out a portion. The sample comprises 90,000 to 100,000 clones, roughly nine tenths of which are singletons, and around 3.5% rests with the top ten. The sample consisted of peripheral blood, taken on day 0 of AZD1222 vaccination. V is TRBV12-5 and J is TRBJ1-1, with unresolved D. The receptor was isolated from an adult in good health. Here the CDR3 reads CASGLDRMGTEAFF. CDR3 sequence (DNA): TGTGCTAGTGGTTTGGACCGGATGGGGACTGAAGCTTTCTTT.